These 30 T cell receptor beta chains were all obtained from the same sample, sequenced in a study of blood T cell repertoires in COVID-19. Profiled with immunoSEQ multiplex PCR; TCRdb holds only in-frame clones, not every one. This sample has under 45,000 clones, with roughly 80% found just once. The sample taken for sequencing was peripheral blood. These receptors came from a woman aged 65 to 85 with acute or convalescent COVID-19.

The chain joins TRBV23-1 to TRBJ1-4; the D is unclear. TRBV23-1 is an ORF for which the function is uncertain. The CDR3 covers 17 residues. Trimming pared 2 bases from V and 5 bases from J, leaving 18 bases between. CDR3 sequence: CASSQPPLFRLNEKLFF. CDR3 nucleotide sequence: TGCGCCAGCAGTCAACCCCCTCTATTCAGACTAAATGAAAAACTGTTTTTT.

V and J are TRBV7-9 and TRBJ2-2; possibly TRBD2 for D (5 bases). With 0 bases removed from V and 7 bases from J, the gap between germline ends came to 6 bases. Germline assignment: CDR1 SEHNR and CDR2 FQNEAQ (reference sequence). This CDR3 region has 13 residues. CDR3 sequence: CASSLAGSGELFF. CDR3 in DNA: TGTGCCAGCAGCTTAGCGGGGAGCGGGGAGCTGTTTTTT.

The chain combines TRBV27 with TRBJ1-6; D is unresolved. From germline, CDR1 is MNHEY and CDR2 SMNVEV (reference sequence). V lost 1 base and J 0 bases, leaving 19 bases between the germline ends. The CDR3 totals 20 residues. In nucleotides, the CDR3 is TGTGCCAGCAGTTTATTAGGTCCTGAATTTTCTAGCTCCTATAATTCACCCCTCCACTTT. Its protein is CASSLLGPEFSSSYNSPLHF.

The chain combines TRBV18 with TRBJ1-2, with D uncertain. Germline CDR1 is KGHSH and CDR2 is LQKENI. Trimming stripped 4 bases from V and 4 bases from J, with 19 bases between. The CDR3 sequence is 16 residues long. The CDR3 region is CASSLNSPHTRYGYTF. In nucleotides, the CDR3 is TGTGCCAGCTCACTCAACAGCCCACACACTCGCTATGGCTACACCTTC.

The rearrangement joins TRBV28 to TRBJ1-6; no definite D call. There are 13 residues in the CDR3. Germline values: CDR1 MDHEN, CDR2 SYDVKM. Trimming took 1 base from V and 7 from J, leaving 5 bases between them. DNA of the CDR3: TGTGCCAGCAGTTTATCGGGGAATTCACCCCTCCACTTT. This translates into CASSLSGNSPLHF.

The rearrangement links TRBV10-3 to TRBJ2-3; possibly TRBD1 for D (5 bases). The CDR3 loop spans 14 amino acids. Deletions cut 6 bases from V and 1 base from J, with 11 bases between. The germline V gene encodes CDR1 ENHRY and CDR2 SYGVKD. DNA of the CDR3: TGTGCCATCAGGGGGCGTGGAGGCACAGATACGCAGTATTTT. Amino acids: CAIRGRGGTDTQYF.

The rearrangement links TRBV7-2 to TRBJ1-1; TRBD1 might be the D (6 bases). Germline CDR1 and CDR2: SGHTA and FQGNSA. The germline V and J ends were trimmed by 8 bases and 11 bases, with 18 bases remaining between them. The CDR3 length is 12 residues. The CDR3 loop is CASLDAGQSAFF. The CDR3 DNA reads TGTGCCAGCCTTGACGCTGGACAGTCGGCTTTCTTT.

This clone was recorded once. V and J are TRBV6-5 and TRBJ2-1, with 10 positions matching TRBD2. V lost 5 bases, J lost 6 bases, and 7 bases stayed unmatched. This CDR3 region has 15 residues. Germline V gives CDR1 MNHEY, CDR2 SVGAGI. DNA for the CDR3: TGTGCCAGCAGTAATCTAGCGGGAGACCCCAATGAGCAGTTCTTC. Protein product: CASSNLAGDPNEQFF.

This chain uses TRBV5-6 with TRBJ2-7; TRBD2 agrees at 11 bases. CDR1 SGHDT and CDR2 YYEEEE come from the germline V gene. The CDR3 spans 15 residues. J lost 2 bases, V lost 4 bases, and 5 bases had no gene match. The CDR3 protein is CASSGLAGGTYEQYF. CDR3 nucleotide sequence: TGTGCCAGCAGCGGGCTAGCGGGGGGTACCTACGAGCAGTACTTC.

The chain has TRBV12-3 or TRBV12-4 and TRBJ2-5; D might be TRBD2 (6 bases). Trimming shortened V by 5 bases and J by 5 bases, and 12 bases separated the two germline ends. The CDR3 totals 13 residues. The CDR3 here is CASSTGSRETQYF. The CDR3 DNA sequence: TGTGCCAGCAGTACCGGGAGCCGCGAGACCCAGTACTTC.

The chain joins TRBV30 to TRBJ1-1, with D tentatively TRBD1 (5 bases). CDR3 length equals 11 residues. V dropped 4 bases and J dropped 5 bases, with 8 bases sitting between them. Germline-derived CDR1 and CDR2 are GTSNPN and SVGIG (reference sequence). CDR3 amino acids: CAWTGMTEAFF. The CDR3 nucleotides read TGTGCCTGGACAGGGATGACTGAAGCTTTCTTT.

The table lists this clone with a count of one. The chain carries TRBV7-3 and TRBJ2-3; D remains unclear. Germline V CDR1 and CDR2: SGHTA, FQGTGA. V was trimmed by 4 bases and J by 8 bases, leaving 13 bases between them. This CDR3 region has 13 residues. The CDR3 coding sequence is TGTGCCAGCAGCTCTCAGGTAGACGGTACGCAGTATTTT. It is translated as CASSSQVDGTQYF.

This clone was observed at least ten times. The chain combines TRBV4-2 with TRBJ1-6, with D possibly TRBD1 on 6 matching bases. The CDR3 totals 16 residues. Germline lookup yields CDR1 LGHNA and CDR2 YNFKEQ. Trimming cost V 0 bases and J 10 bases, with 16 bases left between them. The CDR3 bases are TGTGCCAGCAGCCAAGATCTCCGCGGGGGCCGCTCACCCCTCCACTTT. This codes for CASSQDLRGGRSPLHF.

The chain employs TRBV3-1 (or the pseudogene TRBV3-2) and TRBJ2-2, with TRBD2 matching over 9 bases. The junction had 12 bases not matched to a gene; V was cut back by 5 bases and J by 2 bases. The CDR3 loop spans 18 amino acids. CDR1 LGHDT and CDR2 YNNKEL come from the germline V gene (reference sequence). The CDR3 DNA follows: TGTGCCAGCAGCTTCAGGTGGGCGGGAGGGCAAAACACCGGGGAGCTGTTTTTT. Protein product: CASSFRWAGGQNTGELFF.

This chain links TRBV6-5 with TRBJ2-1; no clear D gene. The ends were cut back, 7 bases at V and 0 bases at J, with 7 bases in the middle. This CDR3 is 13 amino acids long. Germline V gene data show CDR1 as MNHEY and CDR2 as SVGAGI. The CDR3 DNA reads as TGTGCCAGCAACCCGAGCTCCTACAATGAGCAGTTCTTC. Translated: CASNPSSYNEQFF.

CDR3 in amino acids: CASSPREGPTEAFF. As DNA, the CDR3 is TGTGCCAGTAGTCCCAGGGAGGGACCAACTGAAGCTTTCTTT. This chain connects TRBV19 to TRBJ1-1; D perhaps matches TRBD1 (5 bases). Trimming stripped 5 bases from V and 5 bases from J, with 15 bases between. Germline CDR1 reads LNHDA; CDR2 reads SQIVND (reference sequence). CDR3 length equals 14 residues.

The chain recombines TRBV9 with TRBJ2-3; 8 bases agree with TRBD2. This CDR3 spans 15 amino acids. CDR1 is SGDLS, CDR2 YYNGEE, per germline. V trimming: 4 bases; J trimming: 4 bases; junction bases outside the gene matches: 8. Here the CDR3 DNA reads TGTGCCAGCAGCTCCCGGGAGGGGATATCAGATACGCAGTATTTT. Translating it yields CASSSREGISDTQYF.

The chain combines TRBV3-1 (or the pseudogene TRBV3-2) with TRBJ2-7; 9 bases match TRBD1. Trimming removed 0 bases from V and 6 bases from J; junction bases left unmatched: 9. The V gene's germline CDR1 is LGHDT and CDR2 YNNKEL (reference sequence). The CDR3 is 16 amino acids. Written as DNA, the CDR3 is TGTGCCAGCAGCCAAGATCTCGGGACAGGGATGGTCGAGCAGTACTTC. This encodes CASSQDLGTGMVEQYF.

This clone was seen only a few times. V gene TRBV19 combines with J gene TRBJ2-7, with 8 bases lining up with TRBD1. CDR1 is LNHDA, CDR2 SQIVND, per germline (reference sequence). With 3 bases clipped from V and 7 bases from J, the junction kept 8 bases outside the gene matches. The CDR3 length is 14 residues. DNA of the CDR3: TGTGCCAGTAGTATTCTTCAGGGGGCGAAAGAGCAGTACTTC. It yields the protein CASSILQGAKEQYF.

The V gene is TRBV7-9, the J gene TRBJ2-2; TRBD1 aligns across 8 bases. V shed 6 bases, J shed 4 bases, and the junction held 7 bases outside the gene matches. Germline V gene data show CDR1 as SEHNR and CDR2 as FQNEAQ (reference sequence). This CDR3 is 15 amino acids long. CDR3 sequence reads: CASRGQGARTGELFF. DNA of the CDR3: TGTGCCAGCAGAGGCCAGGGGGCGCGCACCGGGGAGCTGTTTTTT.

The chain joins TRBV28 to TRBJ1-5; D possibly corresponds to TRBD1 (6 bases). CDR3 length: 15 amino acids. V shed 5 bases and J shed 7 bases, with 18 bases lying between them. Germline lookup yields CDR1 MDHEN and CDR2 SYDVKM. CDR3 nucleotide sequence: TGTGCCAGCAGTCCTGTAGGGGGTTTTAGCCAGCCCCAGCATTTT. This translates into CASSPVGGFSQPQHF.

The gene calls are TRBV4-3 and TRBJ1-1; D is undetermined. The germline gives CDR1 LGHNA, CDR2 YSLEER. V lost 4 bases, J lost 2 bases, and 8 bases lay in between. CDR3 length: 13 residues. The CDR3 DNA follows: TGCGCCAGCAGCCCTCGACTCAACACTGAAGCTTTCTTT. Amino acids: CASSPRLNTEAFF.

The chain is built from TRBV19 and TRBJ2-7, with 7 bases identical to TRBD2. Per germline, CDR1 LNHDA and CDR2 SQIVND (reference sequence). The trim removed 1 base at V and 3 bases at J, leaving 15 bases unmatched. CDR3 length: 18 residues. In DNA, the CDR3 is TGTGCCAGTAGTATAGTCCCCTCCGATGCGGGAGAACGCTACGAGCAGTACTTC. Translation: CASSIVPSDAGERYEQYF.

V gene TRBV3-1 (or the pseudogene TRBV3-2) combines with J gene TRBJ2-3; 9 nucleotides match TRBD2. Germline-derived CDR1 and CDR2 are LGHDT and YNNKEL (reference sequence). There are 12 residues in the CDR3. V dropped 1 base and J dropped 10; count of bases not matched to a gene: 0. The CDR3 reads CASSQGGGAQYF. The CDR3 nucleotides read TGTGCCAGCAGCCAAGGCGGGGGGGCGCAGTATTTT.

The rearrangement links TRBV6-2 or TRBV6-3 to TRBJ1-1, with D perhaps matching TRBD1 (5 bases). Germline V CDR1 and CDR2: MNHEY, SVGEGT. Trimming cost V 2 bases and J 1 base, with 8 bases left between them. There are 14 residues in the CDR3. DNA of the CDR3: TGTGCCAGCAGTTACATCAGGGAGAACACTGAAGCTTTCTTT. Protein: CASSYIRENTEAFF.

The chain is built from TRBV5-5 and TRBJ2-2, with 8 positions matching TRBD1. This CDR3 has 16 amino acids. Germline V gene lookup returns CDR1 SGHKS and CDR2 YYEKEE (reference sequence). V shed 3 bases, J shed 7 bases, and the junction held 11 bases outside the gene matches. This CDR3 reads CASSSHPTGGVGELFF. The CDR3 DNA reads TGTGCCAGCAGCTCCCACCCAACAGGGGGTGTCGGGGAGCTGTTTTTT.

The rearrangement links TRBV7-2 to TRBJ2-3; D unresolved. The V gene's germline CDR1 is SGHTA and CDR2 FQGNSA. The CDR3 covers 18 residues. V lost 3 bases to trimming and J lost 0 bases, with 19 bases between them. CDR3 DNA: TGTGCCAGCAGCTTGACCGGCACGCGGCAGACTAGCACAGATACGCAGTATTTT. It encodes CASSLTGTRQTSTDTQYF.

This chain joins TRBV6-2 or TRBV6-3 and TRBJ1-2; 7 positions match TRBD1. The V gene end was trimmed by 2 bases and the J gene end by 2 bases; junction bases not matched to a gene: 5. Germline CDR1 reads MNHEY; CDR2 reads SVGEGT. The CDR3 has 15 amino acids. The CDR3, as DNA: TGTGCCAGCAGTTACACCTCGACAGGGAACTATGGCTACACCTTC. This translates into CASSYTSTGNYGYTF.

The V call is TRBV7-8, the J call TRBJ1-2; 7 positions match TRBD1. Germline V CDR1 and CDR2: SGHVS, FQNEAQ. This CDR3 is 16 amino acids long. The V segment lost 5 bases and the J segment 4 bases; nucleotides outside the gene matches: 13. The CDR3 sequence: CASSIGPNQGVYGYTF. The DNA for the CDR3 is TGTGCCAGCAGCATTGGCCCCAACCAGGGGGTCTATGGCTACACCTTC. The full variable domain, completed using reference TRBV7-8 and TRBJ1-2, is GAGVSQSPRYKVAKRGQDVALRCDPISGHVSLFWYQQALGQGPEFLTYFQNEAQLDKSGLPSDRFFAERPEGSVSTLKIQRTQQEDSAVYLCASSIGPNQGVYGYTFGSGTRLTVV.

The chain links TRBV4-1 to TRBJ1-1; TRBD1 matches 7 bases. The CDR3 length is 15 residues. CDR1 is MGHRA and CDR2 is YSYEKL in the germline V gene. V lost 6 bases to trimming and J lost 0 bases; unmatched junction nucleotides: 7. For the CDR3, the DNA is TGCGCCAGCAGGATGGGACAGCTGATGAACACTGAAGCTTTCTTT. Its translation is CASRMGQLMNTEAFF.